The 7 T cell receptor beta chains reported below all come from one sample, sequenced in a study of OX40 agonist ivuxolimab in advanced cancers. TCRdb's table, derived via immunoSEQ multiplex PCR, lists solely in-frame clones and lacks some. Seen here are around 59,000 clones, about 89% observed once, and the top ten hold around 1%. The sample was CD4+ or CD8+ T cells sorted from blood, taken in a trial of the OX40 agonist ivuxolimab. All receptors come from an adult with an advanced solid tumor such as melanoma, head and neck, liver or kidney cancer.

This chain connects TRBV27 to TRBJ1-2; a possible D gene is TRBD1 (5 bases). V was cut by 3 bases and J by 8 bases, with 13 bases left in between. The CDR3 length is 13 residues. Germline values: CDR1 MNHEY, CDR2 SMNVEV (reference sequence). The CDR3 nucleotides are TGTGCCAGCAGTTTCACCCCCGGGGCCGGCTACACCTTC. Translating it yields CASSFTPGAGYTF.

The rearrangement joins TRBV9 to TRBJ2-3; D gene uncertain. Between the trimmed V and J ends, which lost 3 bases and 6 bases, there was a span of 14 bases. CDR1 SGDLS and CDR2 YYNGEE come from the germline V gene. This CDR3 spans 14 amino acids. CDR3 DNA sequence: TGTGCCAGCAGCGCACCTAAATTCGAGGATACGCAGTATTTT. It yields the protein CASSAPKFEDTQYF.

The CDR3 protein is CASRQRHPGSYSYNEQFF. CDR3 nucleotide sequence: TGTGCCAGCAGACAACGACACCCCGGGAGTTACTCCTACAATGAGCAGTTCTTC. The chain employs TRBV28 and TRBJ2-1, with D possibly TRBD2 on 6 matching bases. The V end lost 6 bases, the J end lost 0 bases, and 21 bases lay between the germline ends. Germline CDR1 is MDHEN and CDR2 is SYDVKM. The CDR3 covers 18 residues.

The V and J genes are TRBV10-3 and TRBJ2-1; D gene ambiguous. Germline V gene data show CDR1 as ENHRY and CDR2 as SYGVKD. With 6 bases removed from V and 5 bases from J, the gap between germline ends came to 20 bases. This CDR3 contains 16 residues. In nucleotides, the CDR3 is TGTGCCATCAGCCACTTAGATGCTCCCGCAAACAATGAGCAGTTCTTC. Residues: CAISHLDAPANNEQFF.

V and J are TRBV5-1 and TRBJ1-3, with 10 positions matching TRBD1. Germline lookup yields CDR1 SGHRS and CDR2 YFSETQ. The CDR3 is made up of 15 amino acids. The trim removed 4 bases at V and 2 bases at J, leaving 3 bases unmatched. The DNA for the CDR3 is TGCGCCAGCAGCCCCGGGACAGGGGCTGGAAACACCATATATTTT. Encoded protein: CASSPGTGAGNTIYF.

The chain joins TRBV11-2 to TRBJ2-3; TRBD2 might be the D (5 bases). CDR1 SGHAT and CDR2 FQNNGV come from the germline V gene. V was shortened by 5 bases and J by 0 bases, with 12 bases between the two germline ends. The CDR3 length is 15 residues. The CDR3 spells CASSHQRPSTDTQYF. Here the CDR3 DNA reads TGTGCCAGCAGCCATCAGCGGCCTAGCACAGATACGCAGTATTTT.

CDR3 nucleotide sequence: TGTGCCAGCAGTAGAGTAGCGGGGGTCAACACCGGGGAGCTGTTTTTT. Protein sequence: CASSRVAGVNTGELFF. The chain carries TRBV4-2 and TRBJ2-2, with TRBD2 matching over 9 bases. V dropped 6 bases and J dropped 2; count of bases not matched to a gene: 7. This CDR3 region has 16 residues. Germline V CDR1 and CDR2: LGHNA, YNFKEQ.